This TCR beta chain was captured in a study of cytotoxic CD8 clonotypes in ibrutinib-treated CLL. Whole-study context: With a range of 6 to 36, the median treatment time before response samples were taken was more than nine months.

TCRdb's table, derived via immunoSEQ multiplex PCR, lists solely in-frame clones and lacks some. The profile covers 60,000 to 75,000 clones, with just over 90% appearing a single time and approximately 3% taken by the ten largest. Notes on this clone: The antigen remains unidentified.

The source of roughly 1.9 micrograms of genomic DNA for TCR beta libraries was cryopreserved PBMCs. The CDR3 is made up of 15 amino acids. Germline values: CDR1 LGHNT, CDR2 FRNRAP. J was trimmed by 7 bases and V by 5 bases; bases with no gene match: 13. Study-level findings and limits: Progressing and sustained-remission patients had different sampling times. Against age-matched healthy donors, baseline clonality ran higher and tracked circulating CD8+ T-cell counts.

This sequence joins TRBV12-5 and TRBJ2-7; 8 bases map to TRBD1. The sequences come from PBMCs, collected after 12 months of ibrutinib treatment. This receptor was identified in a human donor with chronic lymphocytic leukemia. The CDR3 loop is CASGPSGTGYREQYF. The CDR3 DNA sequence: TGTGCTAGTGGTCCATCCGGGACAGGATATCGGGAGCAGTACTTC.